This TCR beta chain was recovered during a study of blood T cell repertoires in COVID-19. At the level of the study: Sources were T cells, B-cell-depleted T cells, or PBMCs; the material itself was cDNA or gDNA.

The CDR3 runs 13 residues. Germline CDR1 and CDR2: SGDLS and YYNGEE. The ends were cut back, 5 bases at V and 3 bases at J, with 9 bases in the middle. Authors' methods: Reference gene primer amplification gave estimated nucleated cell counts. Using immunoSEQ multiplex PCR, the repertoire was profiled, and TCRdb retains in-frame clones only, with some absent. The DNA gave D and trimming, while V, J and clone size come from that table. The sample records about 210,000 clones, roughly four fifths being singletons. Material for sequencing was peripheral blood. This rearrangement joins TRBV9 to TRBJ1-5; tentative D call: TRBD1 (6 bases). This receptor was taken from a middle-aged woman with acute or convalescent COVID-19. The CDR3 is CASSRTDNQPQHF. The CDR3, as DNA: TGTGCCAGCAGTAGGACAGACAATCAGCCCCAGCATTTT.